The clone carrying this TCR beta chain was seen only a few times. The sample comes from a study of identical twins. The CDR3 covers 18 residues. Per germline, CDR1 SGHRS and CDR2 YFSETQ. After removal of 4 bases from V and 4 bases from J, the junction contained 15 bases not matched to a gene. TCRdb reprocessed the 5' RACE reads via MiXCR and lists one record per CDR3 protein. The table lists 400,000 to 500,000 distinct CDR3 sequences, over 11% of them singletons. These data also featured in a second study, about yellow fever vaccine responses in identical twins.

This TCR came from a woman aged 18-29 years in good health. The sample taken for sequencing was CD4+ T cells sorted from blood. This rearrangement joins TRBV5-1 to TRBJ2-1, with 9 bases aligning to TRBD1. This CDR3 is CASSASSGTGLLYNEQFF. The CDR3 bases are TGCGCCAGCAGCGCCTCCTCCGGGACAGGGTTGTTATACAATGAGCAGTTCTTC. The full variable domain, rest sourced from reference TRBV5-1 and TRBJ2-1, is KAGVTQTPRYLIKTRGQQVTLSCSPISGHRSVSWYQQTPGQGLQFLFEYFSETQRNKGNFPGRFSGRQFSNSRSEMNVSTLELGDSALYLCASSASSGTGLLYNEQFFGPGTRLTVL.